This T cell receptor beta chain emerged from a study of T cells after yellow fever vaccination. About the research overall: In the case of low-cell-number fractions, SMART-Seq v4 Ultra Low Input was used for preparation. Broader study findings: Clones from primary vaccination mostly reappeared after the booster (96% CD4, over 85% CD8).

Production of TCR cDNA was by 5'RACE template switching, which also added a universal primer site and UMIs. In TCRdb, the 5' RACE reads were re-called with MiXCR into one record per CDR3 protein. The sample carries 610,000 or so distinct CDR3 sequences, approximately 13% recorded once. Trimming took 3 bases from V and 0 from J, leaving 15 bases between them. The CDR3 has 16 residues. Germline assignment: CDR1 SGHTA and CDR2 FQGNSA. This clonotype turned up a few times. Antigen specificity is unknown. The sample in question was PBMCs, obtained on the day of the yellow fever booster vaccination. The V gene is TRBV7-2, the J gene TRBJ2-7, with a tentative D call TRBD1 (6 bases). The source of this sequence is a man aged 25-45 years who received the YFV17D yellow fever vaccine. CDR3 protein: CASSLGPRTDSYEQYF. For the CDR3, the DNA is TGTGCCAGCAGCTTGGGCCCGCGGACAGACTCCTACGAGCAGTACTTC.